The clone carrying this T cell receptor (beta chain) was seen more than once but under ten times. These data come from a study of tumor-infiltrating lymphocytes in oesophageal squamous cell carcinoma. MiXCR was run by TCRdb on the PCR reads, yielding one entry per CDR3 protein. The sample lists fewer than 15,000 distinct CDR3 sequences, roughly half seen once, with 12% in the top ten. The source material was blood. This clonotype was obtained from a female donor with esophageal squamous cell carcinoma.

The CDR3 sequence is CASSQEKGTVTDTQYF. The CDR3 DNA is TGTGCCAGCAGCCAAGAAAAGGGGACCGTTACAGATACGCAGTATTTT. The chain employs TRBV3-1 and TRBJ2-3; possibly TRBD1 or TRBD2 for D (5 bases each). Deletions cut 0 bases from V and 3 bases from J, with 13 bases between. From germline, CDR1 is LGHDT and CDR2 YNNKEL (reference sequence). This CDR3 comprises 16 residues.